The clone carrying this TCR beta chain was detected ten times or more. The antigen is unknown. Trimming stripped 1 base from V and 0 bases from J, with 7 bases between. This CDR3 contains 14 residues. CDR1 and CDR2 (germline): SGHTA, FQGNSA. This sample stems from a study of regulatory T cells in long-lasting Graves disease. Time point: persistent/refractory GD, antithyroid drugs over 5 years with positive TRAb. The TCR library was made from RNA extracted from PBMCs. To make TCR beta libraries, researchers used iRepertoire HTBI primers and Arm-PCR of CDR3 regions. TCRdb redid the calling of the multiplex PCR reads with MiXCR, one entry per CDR3 protein. Of hundreds of thousands of distinct CDR3 sequences in the sample, less than 25% were seen once. Study-wide points: TRBV28, TRBJ1-2 and TRBJ2-5 were favored in persistent disease.

This specimen consisted of peripheral blood mononuclear cells (PBMCs), obtained when the disease was refractory, from a patient treated with antithyroid drugs. This receptor was identified in a female donor with Graves disease. The rearrangement uses TRBV7-2 and TRBJ2-7; D gene uncertain. In DNA form, the CDR3 reads TGTGCCAGCAGCTTAGGGGCGGACTCCTACGAGCAGTACTTC. It is translated as CASSLGADSYEQYF. Looking up the rest from reference TRBV7-2 and TRBJ2-7 gives the full variable domain: GAGVSQSPSNKVTEKGKDVELRCDPISGHTALYWYRQSLGQGLEFLIYFQGNSAPDKSGLPSDRFSAERTGGSVSTLTIQRTQQEDSAVYLCASSLGADSYEQYFGPGTRLTVT.